The 9 T cell receptor beta chains given below trace back to one sample, sequenced in a study of identical twins. Each CDR3 protein is one row after TCRdb ran MiXCR on the 5' RACE reads. This sample yields approximately 630,000 distinct CDR3 sequences, of which about 7.6% are seen a single time; less than 2% belongs to the top ten. The sample was also linked to a second study, of yellow fever vaccine responses in identical twins.

Sequenced sample: PBMCs. These receptors all come from a woman aged 18-29 years in good health.

A few counts support this clonotype. J is TRBJ2-3 and V is TRBV24-1; 9 bases map to TRBD1. CDR1 and CDR2 (germline): KGHDR, SFDVKD. The CDR3 sequence is 16 residues long. V was pared by 4 bases and J by 2 bases, with 6 bases of the junction left unmatched. The CDR3 DNA sequence: TGTGCCACCAGTGAGGACAGGGGAGGGCTCACAGATACGCAGTATTTT. Its protein product is CATSEDRGGLTDTQYF.

The V gene is TRBV5-1, the J gene TRBJ2-2; D gene ambiguous. The CDR3 spans 16 residues. Germline V CDR1 and CDR2: SGHRS, YFSETQ. The germline V and J ends were trimmed by 3 bases and 0 bases, with 12 bases remaining between them. The CDR3 coding sequence is TGCGCCAGCAGCTCCCTGACTCCCGCGAACACCGGGGAGCTGTTTTTT. Translating it yields CASSSLTPANTGELFF.

CDR3 sequence (DNA): TGTGCCAGCAGCCACCCCGCCGCCGGGGAGACCCAGTACTTC. It translates to CASSHPAAGETQYF. The rearrangement joins TRBV7-9 to TRBJ2-5; D is unclear. This CDR3 region has 14 residues. From germline, CDR1 is SEHNR and CDR2 FQNEAQ (reference sequence). Trimming pared 5 bases from V and 5 bases from J, leaving 15 bases between. The whole variable domain, remainder taken from reference TRBV7-9 and TRBJ2-5, is DTGVSQNPRHKITKRGQNVTFRCDPISEHNRLYWYRQTLGQGPEFLTYFQNEAQLEKSRLLSDRFSAERPKGSFSTLEIQRTEQGDSAMYLCASSHPAAGETQYFGPGTRLLVL.

The CDR3 nucleotides are TGTGCCAGCAGCTTACGGGACAGGGACTATGGCTACACCTTC. Encoded protein: CASSLRDRDYGYTF. The chain has TRBV7-2 and TRBJ1-2, with 9 bases that match TRBD1. Germline V CDR1 and CDR2: SGHTA, FQGNSA. Trimming cost V 2 bases and J 3 bases; bases outside gene matches: 1. The CDR3 runs to 14 residues.

Turning to this clonotype: One end of the junction does not line up with germline, which may come from a read error. The chain links TRBV2 to TRBJ1-2, with no clear D. The length of the CDR3 is 15 residues. Germline V lookup: CDR1 SNHLY, CDR2 FYNNEI. CDR3 bases: TGTGCCAGCGGTGAAAGTAGTGGGATCAACTATGGCTACACCTTC. Translation gives CASGESSGINYGYTF.

This clonotype has ten or more counts. The chain recombines TRBV7-9 with TRBJ1-1, with 9 bases lining up with TRBD1. Germline trimming cut 6 bases from V and 5 bases from J; bases unmatched to any gene: 10. The CDR3 is 15 amino acids. Germline CDR1 reads SEHNR; CDR2 reads FQNEAQ (reference sequence). CDR3 bases: TGTGCCAGCAGTCCCACAGGGGGCGCGTGGACTGAAGCTTTCTTT. It encodes CASSPTGGAWTEAFF. The full variable domain, rest sourced from reference TRBV7-9 and TRBJ1-1, is DTGVSQNPRHKITKRGQNVTFRCDPISEHNRLYWYRQTLGQGPEFLTYFQNEAQLEKSRLLSDRFSAERPKGSFSTLEIQRTEQGDSAMYLCASSPTGGAWTEAFFGQGTRLTVV.

CDR3 region: CASSRQRNQPQHF. CDR3 coding DNA: TGTGCCAGCAGTAGACAAAGAAATCAGCCCCAGCATTTT. The gene calls are TRBV12-3 or TRBV12-4 and TRBJ1-5; no clear D. CDR3 size: 13 residues. V was cut by 5 bases and J by 4 bases, with 9 bases left in between.

CDR3 region: CASSSSGIFNEQFF. The DNA for the CDR3 is TGTGCCAGCAGCTCTAGCGGGATATTTAATGAGCAGTTCTTC. The chain uses TRBV4-2 and TRBJ2-1, with TRBD2 identical over 9 bases. Germline-derived CDR1 and CDR2 are LGHNA and YNFKEQ. V lost 5 bases and J lost 7; bases outside the gene matches: 6. This CDR3 contains 14 residues.

V gene TRBV12-3 or TRBV12-4 combines with J gene TRBJ2-1, with 11 bases identical to TRBD2. V lost 10 bases, J lost 7 bases, and 9 bases stayed unmatched. The CDR3 runs to 14 residues. CDR3 amino acids: CATALAGVLNEQFF. In nucleotides, the CDR3 is TGTGCCACCGCACTAGCGGGGGTACTTAATGAGCAGTTCTTC.